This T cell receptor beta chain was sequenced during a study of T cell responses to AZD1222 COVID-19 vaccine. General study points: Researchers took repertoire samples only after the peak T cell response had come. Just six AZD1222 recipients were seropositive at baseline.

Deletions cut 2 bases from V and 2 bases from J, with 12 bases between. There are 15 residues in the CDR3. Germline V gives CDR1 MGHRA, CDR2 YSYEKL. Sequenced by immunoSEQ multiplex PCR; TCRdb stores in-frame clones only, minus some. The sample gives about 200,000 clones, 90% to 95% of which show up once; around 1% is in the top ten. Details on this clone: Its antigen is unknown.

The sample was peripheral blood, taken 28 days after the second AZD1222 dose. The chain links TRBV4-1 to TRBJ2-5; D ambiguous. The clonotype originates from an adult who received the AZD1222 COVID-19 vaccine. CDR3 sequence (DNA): TGCGCCAGCAGCCAATCCTCTACAACTCAAGAGACCCAGTACTTC. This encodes CASSQSSTTQETQYF.